This T cell receptor (beta chain) appears in the sequencing data of a study of blood T cell repertoires in COVID-19. Across the whole study: Spain, Italy and the United States supplied samples that represented acute and convalescent COVID-19. From T cells, B-cell-depleted T cells, or PBMCs came the material, which was cDNA or gDNA.

How the authors handled the data: It was from reference gene primer amplification that nucleated cell counts were estimated. Method: immunoSEQ multiplex PCR; TCRdb's copy keeps in-frame clones and lacks some. The V and J calls and clone size were taken over from that table, and D and trimming were inferred from the DNA. The data show about 53,000 clones, with about 86% seen just once and roughly 12% held by the top ten. J lost 5 bases, V lost 4 bases, and 9 bases had no gene match. The germline V gene encodes CDR1 MNHEY and CDR2 SVGAGI. The CDR3 sequence is 16 residues long. This chain joins TRBV6-5 and TRBJ1-5; 9 bases are a match to TRBD1. The sequence came from a man in his 70s with active COVID-19. The sequenced sample was peripheral blood. In nucleotides, the CDR3 is TGTGCCAGCAGTTCCGTGACAGGGGGGGAGGATCAGCCCCAGCATTTT. This translates into CASSSVTGGEDQPQHF.